This T cell receptor (beta chain) is from a study of vaccination and CD4 T cells after COVID-19. This sample's treatment: roughly 11-day PBMC culture with coronavirus spike peptide pools or control peptides (ViraFEST assay). PCR-confirmed positives ranged from March to December 2020, preceding US Alpha, Beta and Delta variants. Cultured CD4+ T-cell DNA underwent Oncomine TCR Beta short-read sequencing. TCRdb passed the PCR reads through MiXCR, listing each CDR3 protein once. The sample lists fewer than 15,000 distinct CDR3 sequences; roughly two fifths were seen once. This clonotype has only a few counts. Its specificity is unknown. The ends were cut back, 11 bases at V and 2 bases at J, with 13 bases in the middle. There are 13 residues in the CDR3. The germline gives CDR1 SEHNR, CDR2 FQNEAQ (reference sequence).

The V gene is TRBV7-9, the J gene TRBJ1-5, with a weak D call TRBD1 (6 bases). The TCR originated in a human donor with COVID-19. The sequencing sample was made of cultured CD4+ T cells from blood. CDR3 nucleotides: TGTGCCTCGGGGGCGTCGGGCAATCAGCCCCAGCATTTT. Its translation: CASGASGNQPQHF.